The source of this TCR beta chain is a study of T-cell memory formation after mild COVID-19. This clonotype was detected only a few times. Germline CDR1 reads SGHRS; CDR2 reads YFSETQ. The V gene lost 4 bases and the J gene lost 7 bases, with 14 bases spanning the gap. This CDR3 is built from 13 residues. A single record per CDR3 protein comes from TCRdb applying MiXCR to the 5' RACE reads. The data contain more than 150,000 distinct CDR3 sequences, 15% to 20% of them singletons. The sequence derives from a man between 18 and 29 years old who had mild COVID-19 (a few samples of this study predate the infection). Cell type and time point are not known. This chain connects TRBV5-1 to TRBJ1-2; D is perhaps TRBD1 (5 bases). Sequencing input: PBMCs or a T cell subset sorted from them (not recorded which). CDR3 DNA: TGCGCCAGCAGCCCGGAAGGACACCGTGGCTACACCTTC. Translating gives CASSPEGHRGYTF.